This T cell receptor beta chain was recorded in a study of regulatory T cells in long-lasting Graves disease. General study findings and limits: Blood alone, not thyroid tissue, was studied.

Building the TCR beta libraries relied on iRepertoire HTBI primers, and CDR3 regions underwent Arm-PCR. TCRdb re-derived calls from the multiplex PCR reads in MiXCR, one entry per CDR3 protein. The sample records 380,000 or so distinct CDR3 sequences, roughly 17% being singletons. Time point indicated: newly diagnosed GD, antithyroid drugs for less than 3 months. PBMCs provided the RNA from which the TCR library was made. The guidelines of the American Thyroid Association were the basis for diagnosing Graves' disease. Trimming took 2 bases from V and 10 from J, leaving 16 bases between them. Germline values: CDR1 SGHTA, CDR2 FQGNSA. CDR3 size: 14 residues. This clonotype was recorded at least ten times. Its specificity is unknown. This sample was shared with a second study, whose subject was T cells in Graves' hyperthyroidism and ophthalmopathy. From that paper: With the HTBI primer set, the TCR CDR3 went through a first round of RT-PCR. The model foresaw ophthalmopathy a median about 6.5 months prior to onset.

The receptor was isolated from a woman under 30 with Graves disease. The input for sequencing was peripheral blood mononuclear cells (PBMCs), taken at new diagnosis, from a patient treated with antithyroid drugs. The V and J genes are TRBV7-2 and TRBJ2-3; no clear D. For the CDR3, the DNA is TGTGCCAGCAGCTTATCGCCACCGAACGCCCCGCAGTATTTT. Encoded protein: CASSLSPPNAPQYF.